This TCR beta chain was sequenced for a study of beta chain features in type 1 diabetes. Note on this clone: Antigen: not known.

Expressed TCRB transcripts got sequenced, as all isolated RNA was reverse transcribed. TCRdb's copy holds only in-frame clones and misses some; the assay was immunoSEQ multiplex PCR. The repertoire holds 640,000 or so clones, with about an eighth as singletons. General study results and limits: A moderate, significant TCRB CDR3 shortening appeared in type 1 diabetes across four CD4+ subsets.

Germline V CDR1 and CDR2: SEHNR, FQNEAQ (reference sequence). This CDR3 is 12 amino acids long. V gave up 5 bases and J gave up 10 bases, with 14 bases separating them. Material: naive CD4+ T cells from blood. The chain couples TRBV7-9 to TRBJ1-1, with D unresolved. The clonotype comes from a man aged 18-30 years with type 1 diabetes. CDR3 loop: CASSLSPPGAFF. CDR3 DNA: TGTGCCAGCAGCCTCTCCCCCCCGGGAGCTTTCTTT.